Below, 10 T cell receptor beta chains from the same sample are listed, as sequenced in a study of cytomegalovirus exposure and HLA in healthy donors. TCRdb's copy holds only in-frame clones and misses some; the assay was immunoSEQ multiplex PCR. Of around 300,000 clones listed, about 85% are singletons. Sequencing was carried out using PBMCs. Source of these receptors: a woman aged 30 to 39 in good health and CMV-seropositive.

The J gene is TRBJ2-3, the V gene TRBV1; TRBD2, the table's D call, was not compared with the DNA. TRBV1 is given as a pseudogene. The CDR3 spans 19 residues. The CDR3 bases are TGCACCAGCAGCCAGGAGGGACTAGCGGCCTTCTCTAGCACAGATACGCAGTATTTT. This sequence encodes CTSSQEGLAAFSSTDTQYF.

The chain recombines TRBV28 with TRBJ1-2, with a tentative D call TRBD1 (5 bases). There are 15 residues in the CDR3. The V end was cut by 5 bases, the J end by 5 bases, with 18 bases between. CDR1 is MDHEN, CDR2 SYDVKM, per germline. CDR3 sequence reads: CASSPILGAAYGYTF. CDR3 sequence (DNA): TGTGCCAGCAGTCCCATACTTGGGGCAGCTTATGGCTACACCTTC.

This clone was observed a few times. The V call is TRBV28, the J call TRBJ1-2; D perhaps matches TRBD1 (5 bases). The germline gives CDR1 MDHEN, CDR2 SYDVKM. There are 12 residues in the CDR3. The V end was cut by 5 bases, the J end by 4 bases, with 8 bases between. The CDR3 loop reads CASSIGTYGYTF. CDR3 bases: TGTGCCAGCAGTATAGGGACCTATGGCTACACCTTC.

The CDR3 coding sequence is TGTGCCAGCAGATCCCAGGGGGAGGATGAGCAGTTCTTC. Amino acids: CASRSQGEDEQFF. J is TRBJ2-1 and V is TRBV6-6; perhaps TRBD1 as D (7 bases). The CDR3 loop spans 13 amino acids. Germline V lookup: CDR1 MNHNY, CDR2 SVGAGI (reference sequence). Trimming took off 6 bases at V and 8 bases at J, with 14 bases between the two ends.

The chain employs TRBV7-8 and TRBJ2-1; 13 bases are shared with TRBD2. CDR3 length: 18 amino acids. Germline V CDR1 and CDR2: SGHVS, FQNEAQ. V was pared by 2 bases and J by 1 base, with 5 bases of the junction left unmatched. CDR3 region: CASSLLLAGGPSYNEQFF. CDR3 in DNA: TGTGCCAGCAGCTTACTACTAGCGGGAGGGCCGTCCTACAATGAGCAGTTCTTC.

This chain uses TRBV27 with TRBJ1-5; unclear D gene. The CDR3 totals 19 residues. V was trimmed by 1 base and J by 4 bases, leaving 23 bases between them. Germline V gene sequence: CDR1 MNHEY, CDR2 SMNVEV (reference sequence). The CDR3 bases are TGTGCCAGCAGTTTATGGCCGGTGGGCCTCCGCATAACTAATCAGCCCCAGCATTTT. It is translated as CASSLWPVGLRITNQPQHF.

This clone was recorded only once. V gene TRBV28 combines with J gene TRBJ2-1, with 8 nucleotides matching TRBD2. The CDR3 has 15 residues. The trim removed 7 bases at V and 7 bases at J, leaving 12 bases unmatched. CDR1 is MDHEN, CDR2 SYDVKM, per germline. For the CDR3, the DNA is TGTGCCAGCAATTCCCCAGCGGGAGTACCAAATGAGCAGTTCTTC. The encoded protein is CASNSPAGVPNEQFF.

The V call is TRBV9, the J call TRBJ2-7; D could derive from TRBD1 or TRBD2 (5 bases each). The CDR3 length is 16 residues. V was trimmed by 0 bases and J by 2 bases, leaving 15 bases between them. Germline V gene data show CDR1 as SGDLS and CDR2 as YYNGEE. The CDR3 sequence: CASSVGGKGSTYEQYF. CDR3 bases: TGTGCCAGCAGCGTAGGAGGTAAGGGGAGCACCTACGAGCAGTACTTC. The complete variable domain, with remaining parts taken from reference TRBV9 and TRBJ2-7, reads DSGVTQTPKHLITATGQRVTLRCSPRSGDLSVYWYQQSLDQGLQFLIQYYNGEERAKGNILERFSAQQFPDLHSELNLSSLELGDSALYFCASSVGGKGSTYEQYFGPGTRLTVT.

V and J are TRBV10-3 and TRBJ1-1, with D maybe TRBD1 (5 bases). CDR3 length: 11 residues. Germline lookup yields CDR1 ENHRY and CDR2 SYGVKD. V gave up 6 bases and J gave up 8 bases, with 10 bases separating them. CDR3 in DNA: TGTGCCATCAGCGTCGGACAAGAAGCTTTCTTT. Its protein is CAISVGQEAFF.

The DNA for the CDR3 is TGCGCCAGCAGTCAATGGCCAGGGAAGGGCTACGAGCAGTACTTC. Protein sequence: CASSQWPGKGYEQYF. The chain has TRBV23-1 and TRBJ2-7; a possible D gene is TRBD1 (5 bases). TRBV23-1 is designated an ORF whose function remains uncertain. The V end was cut by 1 base, the J end by 3 bases, with 13 bases between. CDR3 length: 15 amino acids.